These 17 T cell receptor beta chains originate from one sample sequenced in a study of T cells after yellow fever vaccination. TCRdb reprocessed the 5' RACE reads with MiXCR, giving one entry per CDR3 protein. The sample comprises a few hundred thousand distinct CDR3 sequences, under 25% of which are singletons, and 14% rests with the top ten. Sequencing was performed on PBMCs, taken 15 days after the yellow fever booster vaccination. The receptor source for this set is a man younger than 45 who received the YFV17D yellow fever vaccine.

This chain links TRBV12-3 or TRBV12-4 with TRBJ2-4, with D unresolved. Between the trimmed V and J ends, which lost 5 bases and 0 bases, there was a span of 8 bases. The CDR3 is made up of 14 amino acids. The CDR3 loop is CASSGPVAKNIQYF. The CDR3 nucleotides read TGTGCCAGCAGTGGACCGGTAGCCAAAAACATTCAGTACTTC.

V gene TRBV7-2 combines with J gene TRBJ2-7, with a tentative D call TRBD1 (6 bases). The CDR3 sequence is 15 residues long. Trimming cost V 6 bases and J 1 base, with 16 bases left between them. From germline, CDR1 is SGHTA and CDR2 FQGNSA. CDR3 loop: CASSWTGRGSYEQYF. The CDR3 coding sequence is TGTGCCAGCAGTTGGACGGGTAGGGGGTCCTACGAGCAGTACTTC.

The sample holds many counts of this clonotype. One end of the junction is discordant with germline, which a read error may explain. The chain has TRBV5-1 and TRBJ1-1; 7 bases are shared with TRBD1. Per germline, CDR1 SGHRS and CDR2 YFSETQ. The CDR3 is 14 amino acids. CDR3 in DNA: TGCGCCAGCAGCTTACCCAGGGGGAACCCTGAAGCTTTCTTT. Protein product: CASSLPRGNPEAFF.

The genes are TRBV6-1 and TRBJ1-4, with 7 bases lining up with TRBD1. The germline gives CDR1 MNHNS, CDR2 SASEGT. With 6 bases clipped from V and 14 bases from J, the junction kept 12 bases outside the gene matches. CDR3 length equals 13 residues. CDR3 bases: TGTGCCAGCAGCCGGACTACGACAGGGTCCCTGTTTTTT. Translation gives CASSRTTTGSLFF.

There are a few counts of this clonotype. The gene calls are TRBV9 and TRBJ2-1; D remains unclear. The CDR3 has 12 residues. Germline V gives CDR1 SGDLS, CDR2 YYNGEE. Trimming took 3 bases from V and 10 from J, leaving 11 bases between them. CDR3 DNA sequence: TGTGCCAGCAGCGGGGATTCGGTCGAGCAGTTCTTC. It yields the protein CASSGDSVEQFF.

Here the CDR3 reads CASSLVAGTELDTQYF. As DNA, the CDR3 is TGTGCCAGCAGCTTAGTAGCCGGGACAGAGTTAGATACGCAGTATTTT. The chain carries TRBV7-8 and TRBJ2-3; TRBD1 matches 7 bases. Trimming removed 1 base from V and 5 bases from J; junction bases left unmatched: 9. This CDR3 spans 16 amino acids. Germline assignment: CDR1 SGHVS and CDR2 FQNEAQ.

J is TRBJ1-1 and V is TRBV6-2 or TRBV6-3, with D unresolved. Trimming removed 7 bases at V and 1 base at J, with 4 bases between. Germline CDR1 is MNHEY and CDR2 is SVGEGT. This CDR3 comprises 11 residues. CDR3 loop: CASTRNTEAFF. CDR3 DNA: TGTGCCAGCACCAGGAACACTGAAGCTTTCTTT.

J is TRBJ1-1 and V is TRBV29-1; D remains unclear. Trimming stripped 0 bases from V and 6 bases from J, with 14 bases between. The CDR3 is 14 residues long. Germline V gives CDR1 SQVTM, CDR2 ANQGSEA. The CDR3 sequence: CSVEDRVQTSEAFF. CDR3 DNA: TGCAGCGTTGAAGATAGGGTACAGACTTCTGAAGCTTTCTTT.

This clonotype was found a few times. The V and J genes are TRBV12-2 and TRBJ1-1; TRBD1 is taken as the D call from the table, unchecked against the DNA. TRBV12-2 is termed a pseudogene. This CDR3 spans 11 amino acids. The CDR3: CASRLGTFAFF. Written as DNA, the CDR3 is TGTGCAAGTCGCCTCGGGACATTCGCTTTCTTT.

This chain joins TRBV29-1 and TRBJ2-1, with 8 bases fitting TRBD2. This CDR3 region has 13 residues. The germline gives CDR1 SQVTM, CDR2 ANQGSEA. V dropped 7 bases and J dropped 0; count of bases not matched to a gene: 2. CDR3 bases: TGCAGCGCGGGGGGGAGCTCCTACAATGAGCAGTTCTTC. This encodes CSAGGSSYNEQFF.

This chain links TRBV6-5 with TRBJ2-6; D is possibly TRBD1 (5 bases). The CDR3 runs 16 residues. V was pared by 4 bases and J by 0 bases, with 10 bases between. Per germline, CDR1 MNHEY and CDR2 SVGAGI. This CDR3 is CASSLTGDSGANVLTF. The CDR3, as DNA: TGTGCCAGCAGTTTAACAGGAGACTCTGGGGCCAACGTCCTGACTTTC.

The CDR3 protein is CASSSGDRGRRSYNEQFF. CDR3 bases: TGTGCCAGCAGCAGCGGGGACAGGGGGCGACGGTCCTACAATGAGCAGTTCTTC. The gene calls are TRBV11-2 and TRBJ2-1, with TRBD1 matching 12 bases. The germline V gene has CDR1 SGHAT and CDR2 FQNNGV. The trim removed 5 bases at V and 1 base at J, leaving 9 bases unmatched. This CDR3 comprises 18 residues.

The chain links TRBV7-3 to TRBJ2-1; TRBD2 matches 9 bases. This CDR3 is 18 amino acids long. The germline gives CDR1 SGHTA, CDR2 FQGTGA. V lost 0 bases, J lost 6 bases, and 12 bases stayed unmatched. The CDR3 region has the DNA TGTGCCAGCAGCTTAACCGGGGGCGGGAGGGCCAAAAGCAATGAGCAGTTCTTC. Protein: CASSLTGGGRAKSNEQFF.

The chain has TRBV28 and TRBJ2-3; D is uncertain. V shed 6 bases and J shed 2 bases, with 18 bases lying between them. The CDR3 spans 16 residues. The germline CDR1 and CDR2 sequences are MDHEN and SYDVKM. DNA for the CDR3: TGTGCCAGCAGCCCCCCCGCCCCTAGAGACACAGATACGCAGTATTTT. It is translated as CASSPPAPRDTDTQYF.

This clonotype showed up just a few times. V is TRBV7-6 and J is TRBJ2-5; TRBD1 matches at 7 bases. This CDR3 contains 15 residues. Germline CDR1 reads SGHVS; CDR2 reads FNYEAQ. J was trimmed by 1 base and V by 1 base; bases with no gene match: 3. CDR3 DNA: TGTGCCAGCAGCTTAGAGACAGGGACCCAAGAGACCCAGTACTTC. Translated, it gives CASSLETGTQETQYF.

This clonotype was observed a handful of times. The chain is built from TRBV5-5 and TRBJ2-1; 7 bases agree with TRBD2. This CDR3 has 12 amino acids. Germline assignment: CDR1 SGHKS and CDR2 YYEKEE (reference sequence). After removal of 4 bases from V and 11 bases from J, the junction contained 6 bases not matched to a gene. In DNA, the CDR3 is TGTGCCAGCAGCCAGGACGGGAGGCAGCAGTTCTTC. This gives the protein CASSQDGRQQFF.

This clonotype was recorded a few times. The chain links TRBV20-1 to TRBJ2-1; TRBD2 agrees at 7 bases. Trimming cost V 4 bases and J 0 bases; bases outside gene matches: 6. From germline, CDR1 is DFQATT and CDR2 SNEGSKA (reference sequence). CDR3 length: 15 residues. The CDR3 DNA sequence: TGCAGTGCTATATTTGGCGGGAGCTCCTACAATGAGCAGTTCTTC. As protein: CSAIFGGSSYNEQFF.